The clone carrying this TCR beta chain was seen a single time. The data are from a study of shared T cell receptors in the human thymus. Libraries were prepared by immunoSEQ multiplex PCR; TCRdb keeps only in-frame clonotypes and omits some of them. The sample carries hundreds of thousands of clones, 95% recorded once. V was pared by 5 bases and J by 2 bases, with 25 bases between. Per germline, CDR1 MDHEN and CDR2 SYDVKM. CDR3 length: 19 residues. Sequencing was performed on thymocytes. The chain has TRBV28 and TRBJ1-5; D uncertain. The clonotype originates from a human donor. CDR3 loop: CASSHSMPSGRSRNQPQHF. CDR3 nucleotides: TGTGCCAGCAGTCATTCGATGCCCTCGGGCAGATCCCGCAATCAGCCCCAGCATTTT.